The present T cell receptor beta chain was sequenced within a study of blood T cells in healthy people across ages. Primers used in a second PCR of roughly 6 to 11 cycles were a sample-barcoded 5' primer and a J-beta primer mix. The authors tagged each cDNA molecule using a template-switch adaptor with 12 random nucleotides. MiXCR was run by TCRdb on the 5' RACE reads, yielding one entry per CDR3 protein. The table has approximately 690,000 distinct CDR3 sequences, roughly 58% seen once; the top ten hold approximately 40%. The donors, healthy Caucasians from Russia, were aged about 6 to 95. This clonotype was counted between two and nine times. The antigen is unknown. This CDR3 is 14 amino acids long. Broader study findings: Higher diversity, along with more naive CD4+ cells, distinguished long-lived donors from aged donors.

Sequenced sample: blood. This chain uses TRBV21-1 with TRBJ1-6. TRBV21-1 is tagged as a pseudogene. This TCR was sampled from a man in his 60s in good health. The CDR3 loop reads CASSPRKGQSPLHF. CDR3 in DNA: TGTGCCAGCAGCCCCCGAAAGGGCCAGTCACCCCTCCACTTT.